Listed here are 3 T cell receptor beta chains from one sample, sequenced in a study of cytomegalovirus exposure and HLA in healthy donors. PCR employed 60 Vbeta and 13 Jbeta primers. The table came from immunoSEQ multiplex PCR; TCRdb's copy has only in-frame clones and leaves some out. The table includes about 160,000 clones, 82% detected once. The sequencing input was PBMCs. Every receptor here comes from a man aged 50 or older in good health and CMV-seropositive.

CDR3: CASSDSQGQGFPLHF. Written as DNA, the CDR3 is TGTGCCAGCAGTGACTCGCAAGGACAGGGGTTTCCCCTCCACTTT. This rearrangement joins TRBV6-4 to TRBJ1-6; 9 bases fit TRBD1. CDR1 is MRHNA, CDR2 SNTAGT, per germline. J was trimmed by 13 bases and V by 0 bases; bases with no gene match: 7. The CDR3 is made up of 15 amino acids.

The chain uses TRBV18 and TRBJ2-5, with 7 bases matching TRBD1. Germline lookup yields CDR1 KGHSH and CDR2 LQKENI. The J segment lost 3 bases and the V segment lost 2 bases, leaving 0 bases of the junction unmatched. The CDR3 is 13 residues long. The CDR3 DNA sequence: TGTGCCAGCTCACCAGGGACAGAAGAGACCCAGTACTTC. Translated, it gives CASSPGTEETQYF. Using reference TRBV18 and TRBJ2-5 for the parts outside the CDR3, the full variable domain is NAGVMQNPRHLVRRRGQEARLRCSPMKGHSHVYWYRQLPEEGLKFMVYLQKENIIDESGMPKERFSAEFPKEGPSILRIQQVVRGDSAAYFCASSPGTEETQYFGPGTRLLVL.

This clone has only one observation. This chain joins TRBV29-1 and TRBJ2-5, with D maybe TRBD2 (7 bases). This CDR3 region has 12 residues. Germline CDR1 reads SQVTM; CDR2 reads ANQGSEA. V was shortened by 5 bases and J by 5 bases, with 12 bases between the two germline ends. This CDR3 reads CSVSGGGETQYF. CDR3 sequence (DNA): TGCAGCGTTTCGGGGGGCGGGGAGACCCAGTACTTC.